This is a list of T cell receptor beta chains from one sample in a study of cytomegalovirus exposure and HLA in healthy donors. Generated by immunoSEQ multiplex PCR, the TCRdb table keeps only in-frame clones and is missing some. Of around 150,000 clones in the sample, 76% were seen once. The sample taken for sequencing was PBMCs. These receptors were collected from a man aged 35 to 55 in good health and CMV-seronegative. The CDR3 runs from the conserved cysteine through the conserved F or W. D genes are given only for firm matches. Only part of the rows carry a size: once, few, many, or a class if the clone is expanded.

CDR3 DNA | CDR3 protein | J gene | D gene | clone size | V gene
TGTGCCAGCAGCTTAGGGGGCTCTACCTCTGGGGCCAACGTCCTGACTTTC | CASSLGGSTSGANVLTF | TRBJ2-6 | - | - | TRBV7-9
TGCGCCAGCAGCCCCGCCCGGAGGGGACGCCCGGAAGGAACTGAAGCTTTCTTT | CASSPARRGRPEGTEAFF | TRBJ1-1 | - | - | TRBV4-1
TGCGCCAGCAGCCAAGTAAGACTCCAGACCACCGGGGAGCTGTTTTTT | CASSQVRLQTTGELFF | TRBJ2-2 | - | - | TRBV4-3
TGTGCCAGCAGCTTGGAGAGGGACAGGGAGGGCAACACCGGGGAGCTGTTTTTT | CASSLERDREGNTGELFF | TRBJ2-2 | TRBD1 | - | TRBV11-3
TGTGCCAGCAGCCCTATCCCCGGGACTGGGGGAGCTACGCAGTATTTT | CASSPIPGTGGATQYF | TRBJ2-3 | - | - | TRBV7-2
TGTGCCAGTAGTATAGGACAGGGACAAGAGACCCAGTACTTC | CASSIGQGQETQYF | TRBJ2-5 | TRBD1 | - | TRBV19
TGTGCCAGCAGCTTCGAAGACGGGAGGAGGTACTTC | CASSFEDGRRYF | TRBJ2-7 | TRBD2 | - | TRBV13
TGTGCCAGTAGTACCCGCGGACAGGGGACTACCTACGAGCAGTACTTC | CASSTRGQGTTYEQYF | TRBJ2-7 | TRBD1 | - | TRBV19
TGTGCCAGCAGCCCCCCCCCAGGGGGCCCGAACACTGAAGCTTTCTTT | CASSPPPGGPNTEAFF | TRBJ1-1 | TRBD1 | - | TRBV9
TGTGCCAGCAGCTTAGCCGGGACAGGGCAAGAGACCCAGTACTTC | CASSLAGTGQETQYF | TRBJ2-5 | TRBD1 | - | TRBV11-2
TGTGCCTGGAGCAAAGCGGGAGGGTGGAATGAGCAGTTCTTC | CAWSKAGGWNEQFF | TRBJ2-1 | TRBD2 | - | TRBV30
TGTGCCAGCAGCTTAAAGTACGAGAATCAGCCCCAGCATTTT | CASSLKYENQPQHF | TRBJ1-5 | - | - | TRBV7-3
TGTGCCAGCAGCGCGACAGGGGATGCTGAAAAACTGTTTTTT | CASSATGDAEKLFF | TRBJ1-4 | TRBD1 | - | TRBV9
TGTGCCAGCAGCTTACAGGGGAGCTATGGCTACACCTTC | CASSLQGSYGYTF | TRBJ1-2 | - | - | TRBV7-8
TGTGCCATCGGGGGGACTAGCGCCCCTAGCACAGATACGCAGTATTTT | CAIGGTSAPSTDTQYF | TRBJ2-3 | TRBD2 | - | TRBV10-3
TGCGCCAGCAGCCCGCGGGGGGGGAGCACTGAAGCTTTCTTT | CASSPRGGSTEAFF | TRBJ1-1 | - | - | TRBV5-1
TGTGCCAGCAGCCAAGATCGCGGACTAGCGGGAGGGAGAGATACGCAGTATTTT | CASSQDRGLAGGRDTQYF | TRBJ2-3 | TRBD2 | - | TRBV4-2
TGCGCCAGCAGCTTGGCGGGGGTGAGCGACACTGAAGCTTTCTTT | CASSLAGVSDTEAFF | TRBJ1-1 | - | few | TRBV5-1
TGTGCCAGCAGGGGGGACAGGGATAATCAGCCCCAGCATTTT | CASRGDRDNQPQHF | TRBJ1-5 | TRBD1 | - | TRBV28
TGTGCCAGCAGCCAAGATCCCACGGGACAGTTCTATGGCTACACCTTC | CASSQDPTGQFYGYTF | TRBJ1-2 | TRBD1 | - | TRBV4-2
TGTGCCAGCAGCTTAAGCGGGAGGGCCATCGATACGCAGTATTTT | CASSLSGRAIDTQYF | TRBJ2-3 | TRBD2 | - | TRBV7-3
TGTGCCTGGAGTTCCCCGACAGGGCCGGGGACCCTCCACTTT | CAWSSPTGPGTLHF | TRBJ1-6 | TRBD1 | once | TRBV30
TGCGCCAGCAGCTTGGGTCTGGGGCCAAACTACGAGCAGTACTTC | CASSLGLGPNYEQYF | TRBJ2-7 | - | few | TRBV5-1
TGTGCCAGCAGTGCGATGACAGGCTTCACAGGGACCCAGTACTTC | CASSAMTGFTGTQYF | TRBJ2-5 | - | - | TRBV27
TGTGCCAGCAGTTACAATCCGTGGGGAGGGACTGAAGCTTTCTTT | CASSYNPWGGTEAFF | TRBJ1-1 | - | few | TRBV6-5
TGTGCCAGCAGCTTAGCGGGTCCGGGGGGCTACACCTTC | CASSLAGPGGYTF | TRBJ1-2 | - | - | TRBV7-8
TGTGCCAGCAGTGTGCGGCACCCTCAAGCTTTCTTT | CASSVRHPQAFF | TRBJ1-1 | - | - | TRBV2
TGTGCCAGCAGTGAATACGGGGGAGGGCCTTCCTACGAGCAGTACTTC | CASSEYGGGPSYEQYF | TRBJ2-7 | TRBD2 | - | TRBV6-1
TGTGCCAGCAGCGAAGGGGGTGCAGGAAACACCATATATTTT | CASSEGGAGNTIYF | TRBJ1-3 | - | - | TRBV7-6
TGTGCCAGCTCCCCTTCTCCGACAGGGGGTTCATCTGAAGCTTTCTTT | CASSPSPTGGSSEAFF | TRBJ1-1 | TRBD1 | - | TRBV18
TGTGCCAGCAGCGCGGGACTAGCGATCTACAATGAGCAGTTCTTC | CASSAGLAIYNEQFF | TRBJ2-1 | TRBD2 | - | TRBV9
TGTGCCAGCAGCCCACTTCTGAACACTGAAGCTTTCTTT | CASSPLLNTEAFF | TRBJ1-1 | - | - | TRBV5-8
TGCAGCGTTGACCACTTGAACACTGAAGCTTTCTTT | CSVDHLNTEAFF | TRBJ1-1 | - | - | TRBV29-1
TGTGCCAGCAGCCCGGACAGGGCTAGACTAGCGGGAAGGCCTTTCCAAGAGACCCAGTACTTC | CASSPDRARLAGRPFQETQYF | TRBJ2-5 | TRBD2 | - | TRBV27
TGTGCCAGCAGGAGAGGACAGGGGGATGAAAAACTGTTTTTT | CASRRGQGDEKLFF | TRBJ1-4 | TRBD1 | - | TRBV28
TGCGCCAGCAGCCCGGGACAGCCCACAGATACGCAGTATTTT | CASSPGQPTDTQYF | TRBJ2-3 | TRBD1 | - | TRBV4-1
TGTGCCTGGAGTCCAGGGGAGACCCAGTACTTC | CAWSPGETQYF | TRBJ2-5 | - | - | TRBV30
TGTGCCAGCAGCCCCACCGGGACAGGGCGGTACGAGCAGTACTTC | CASSPTGTGRYEQYF | TRBJ2-7 | TRBD1 | few | TRBV7-2
TGTGCCTGGAGGAGGGGACTAGGGAACACCGGGGAGCTGTTTTTT | CAWRRGLGNTGELFF | TRBJ2-2 | TRBD2 | - | TRBV30
TGTGCCAGCAGCCAAAGAGGGGGCCTTACCGGGGAGCTGTTTTTT | CASSQRGGLTGELFF | TRBJ2-2 | TRBD1 | - | TRBV7-6
TGTGCCAGCAGCAGAGGACTAGCGGGACCACTCTCCTACGAGCAGTACTTC | CASSRGLAGPLSYEQYF | TRBJ2-7 | TRBD2 | - | TRBV7-9
TGTGCCAGCAGTAGTCCTAGCGGGGGGAACAATGAGCAGTTCTTC | CASSSPSGGNNEQFF | TRBJ2-1 | TRBD2 | - | TRBV6-5
TGTGCCAGCAGCTTAGATCACGGCGGGCGTGAGACCCAGTACTTC | CASSLDHGGRETQYF | TRBJ2-5 | - | - | TRBV11-3
TGTGCCAGCAGCCAGAGACGGAGGACAGATACGCAGTATTTT | CASSQRRRTDTQYF | TRBJ2-3 | - | - | TRBV14
TGTGCCAGCAGCTCCCCGACAGGGGGGGAGACCCAGTACTTC | CASSSPTGGETQYF | TRBJ2-5 | TRBD1 | - | TRBV7-2
TGTGCCAGCAGTACTCGAGGGCAGGGGGGTCGTGGCTACACCTTC | CASSTRGQGGRGYTF | TRBJ1-2 | TRBD1 | few | TRBV6-5
TGCGCCAGCAGCTTGGTACTAGCGGGGGGTCAAGAGACCCAGTACTTC | CASSLVLAGGQETQYF | TRBJ2-5 | TRBD2 | - | TRBV5-1
TGTGCCAGCAGCTCCGGGACAGGGGGTTTTTGGGAAAAACTGTTTTTT | CASSSGTGGFWEKLFF | TRBJ1-4 | TRBD1 | - | TRBV7-2
TGCGCCAGCCAGTGGACACCGAACACTGAAGCTTTCTTT | CASQWTPNTEAFF | TRBJ1-1 | - | - | TRBV5-1
TGTGCCAGCAGCTCCGCCGGGGGGGGGAACACCGGGGAGCTGTTTTTT | CASSSAGGGNTGELFF | TRBJ2-2 | TRBD2 | few | TRBV7-3
TGCGCCAGCAGCCAAGATAGCGGGAGGGCGACGGCCGGGGAGCTGTTTTTT | CASSQDSGRATAGELFF | TRBJ2-2 | TRBD2 | few | TRBV4-3
TGTGCCAGCAGTTATGGAGGCAGAATTGAAGCTTTCTTT | CASSYGGRIEAFF | TRBJ1-1 | - | - | TRBV6-6
TGTGCCAGCAGCGTAGAACCCCGGGGGGAGGGGAAACTGTTTTTT | CASSVEPRGEGKLFF | TRBJ1-4 | - | - | TRBV9
TGTGCCATCAGTGAGGACACCAGCTATGGCTACACCTTC | CAISEDTSYGYTF | TRBJ1-2 | - | - | TRBV10-3
TGTGCCTGCCAGGACATGGGCCTCTATGGCTACACCTTC | CACQDMGLYGYTF | TRBJ1-2 | - | - | TRBV6-1
TGTGCCAGCAGGGGGCAGGGGTCCGCAAACATTCAGTACTTC | CASRGQGSANIQYF | TRBJ2-4 | - | - | TRBV28
TGTGCCTGGAGTGTACTAGGTCTAGTTCAGGACGGGACCCAGTACTTC | CAWSVLGLVQDGTQYF | TRBJ2-5 | - | - | TRBV30
TGTGCCAGCAGCGCCACTAGCGATAGCTCCTACAATGAGCAGTTCTTC | CASSATSDSSYNEQFF | TRBJ2-1 | TRBD2 | - | TRBV9
TGTGCCAGCAGCAGCGGACAGGACCCTGAAGCTTTCTTT | CASSSGQDPEAFF | TRBJ1-1 | TRBD1 | few | TRBV5-4